This T cell receptor beta chain stems from a study of shared clonotypes between healthy human individuals. The data were produced by immunoSEQ multiplex PCR, yet TCRdb's version contains in-frame clones alone and is incomplete. The sample has about 2.3 million clones, approximately 90% seen once; the top ten hold 0.3% to 0.45%. Looked up from germline, CDR1 is SGDLS and CDR2 is YYNGEE. Trimming took off 4 bases at V and 3 bases at J, with 12 bases between the two ends. The CDR3 runs 14 residues. The J gene is TRBJ2-3, the V gene TRBV9, with D unclear. This TCR came from a man younger than 30 in good health. Some clones in this sample may be carry-over from other donors' samples. The sample comprised naive CD4+ T cells from PBMCs. Regarding subset: CD45RA+ positively selected. CDR3: CASSPVGRTDTQYF. The CDR3, as DNA: TGTGCCAGCAGCCCCGTGGGTCGAACAGATACGCAGTATTTT.